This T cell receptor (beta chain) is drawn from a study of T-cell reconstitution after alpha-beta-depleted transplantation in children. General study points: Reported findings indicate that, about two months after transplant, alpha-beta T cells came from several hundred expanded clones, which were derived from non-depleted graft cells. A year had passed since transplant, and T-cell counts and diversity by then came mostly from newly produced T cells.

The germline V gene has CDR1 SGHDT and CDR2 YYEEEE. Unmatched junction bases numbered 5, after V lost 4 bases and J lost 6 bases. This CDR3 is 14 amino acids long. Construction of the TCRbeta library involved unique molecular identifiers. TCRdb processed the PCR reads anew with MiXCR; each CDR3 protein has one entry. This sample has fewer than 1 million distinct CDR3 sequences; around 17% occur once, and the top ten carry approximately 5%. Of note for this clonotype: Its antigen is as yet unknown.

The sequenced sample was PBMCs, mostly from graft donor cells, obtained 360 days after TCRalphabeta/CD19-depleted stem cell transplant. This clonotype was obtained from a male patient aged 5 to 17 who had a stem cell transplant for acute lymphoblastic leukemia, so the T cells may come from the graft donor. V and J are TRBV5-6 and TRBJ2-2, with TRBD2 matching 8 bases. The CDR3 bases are TGTGCCAGCAGCGTGGGACTAGTCGCCGGGGAGCTGTTTTTT. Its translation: CASSVGLVAGELFF.